Sequencing of this T cell receptor (beta chain) was carried out in a study of T cell responses to AZD1222 COVID-19 vaccine. General observations from the study: With two AZD1222 doses given, Spike-specific TCR breadth and depth both rose. Females outnumbered males among donors, who were mostly white British; clonal diversity was possibly underestimated. At 160-218 and 743-854, vaccine-associated CD4 TCRs were dominant, and they spanned spike. Nearly half of spike-specific TCRs reportedly go after variant regions that carry no mutations.

Germline CDR1 reads SEHNR; CDR2 reads FQNEAQ (reference sequence). V lost 0 bases and J lost 4, with 7 bases in between. This CDR3 contains 14 residues. Concerning this clone itself: What it binds is not known.

Sequencing was performed with immunoSEQ multiplex PCR; in TCRdb, only in-frame clones are kept and a portion is missing. This sample has around 88,000 clones, with roughly 86% found just once. The chain has TRBV7-9 and TRBJ2-1; D gene uncertain. The sequenced sample was peripheral blood, obtained on day 0 of MenACWY control vaccination. The TCR was taken from an adult in good health. As DNA, the CDR3 is TGTGCCAGCAGCTTAGCCTCCGGGTACAATGAGCAGTTCTTC. It translates to CASSLASGYNEQFF.